The 17 T cell receptor beta chains below all came from one sample that was sequenced in a study of cytomegalovirus exposure and HLA in healthy donors. In the PCR, 60 Vbeta and 13 Jbeta primers were used. Only in-frame clones appear in the TCRdb table, and some are missing; sequencing was by immunoSEQ multiplex PCR. The sample holds under 130,000 clones, 79% seen once. The sample taken for sequencing was PBMCs. Receptors were obtained from a woman aged 40-49 years in good health and CMV-seronegative.

This rearrangement joins TRBV7-2 to TRBJ1-3; 9 nucleotides match TRBD1. V shed 3 bases and J 4 bases; nucleotides not matched to a gene: 1. Germline V CDR1 and CDR2: SGHTA, FQGNSA. This CDR3 region has 14 residues. In DNA, the CDR3 is TGTGCCAGCAGCTTCACAGGGGGCGGAAACACCATATATTTT. This gives the protein CASSFTGGGNTIYF.

This chain joins TRBV7-2 and TRBJ2-2, with 11 bases identical to TRBD2. CDR1 is SGHTA, CDR2 FQGNSA, per germline. The V and J ends lost 1 base and 8 bases, in that order; junction bases with no gene match: 6. The CDR3 is made up of 16 amino acids. CDR3 sequence: CASSLVASGGTGELFF. The CDR3 DNA is TGTGCCAGCAGCTTAGTGGCTAGCGGGGGGACGGGGGAGCTGTTTTTT.

J is TRBJ2-7 and V is TRBV5-8, with a tentative D call TRBD2 (5 bases). CDR1 SGHTS and CDR2 YDEGEE come from the germline V gene. This CDR3 contains 15 residues. The V gene lost 4 bases and the J gene lost 6 bases, with 20 bases spanning the gap. DNA for the CDR3: TGTGCCAGCAGCAGAACGGGATCCTTAGGCATCGAGCAGTACTTC. The encoded protein is CASSRTGSLGIEQYF. The full variable domain, with the rest looked up from reference TRBV5-8 and TRBJ2-7, is EAGVTQSPTHLIKTRGQQATLRCSPISGHTSVYWYQQALGLGLQFLLWYDEGEERNRGNFPPRFSGRQFPNYSSELNVNALELEDSALYLCASSRTGSLGIEQYFGPGTRLTVT.

This clone appeared a single time. The chain recombines TRBV5-1 with TRBJ2-3; possible D gene TRBD1, 5 bases. The germline gives CDR1 SGHRS, CDR2 YFSETQ. The CDR3 length is 13 residues. Trimming cost V 4 bases and J 4 bases, with 10 bases left between them. The CDR3 protein is CASSPARADTQYF. The CDR3 DNA is TGCGCCAGCAGCCCCGCCAGGGCAGATACGCAGTATTTT.

This chain joins TRBV28 and TRBJ1-2, with 10 bases aligning to TRBD1. CDR1 is MDHEN, CDR2 SYDVKM, per germline. V was clipped by 4 bases and J by 6 bases; unmatched bases: 8. The CDR3 runs to 15 residues. The CDR3 here is CASSSSGTGAHGYTF. The CDR3 nucleotides are TGTGCCAGCAGTTCGTCCGGGACAGGGGCTCATGGCTACACCTTC.

The V call is TRBV7-2, the J call TRBJ2-5; the D is unclear. V lost 4 bases to trimming and J lost 4 bases, with 22 bases between them. Looked up from germline, CDR1 is SGHTA and CDR2 is FQGNSA. The CDR3 has 17 amino acids. CDR3 in DNA: TGTGCCAGCAGCTCCTTGCTATCCCGCCGGTTACGAGAGACCCAGTACTTC. Its protein is CASSSLLSRRLRETQYF.

The V call is TRBV5-6, the J call TRBJ2-4; 7 bases agree with TRBD1. Per germline, CDR1 SGHDT and CDR2 YYEEEE. Germline trimming cut 4 bases from V and 5 bases from J; bases unmatched to any gene: 6. This CDR3 comprises 14 residues. The CDR3 protein is CASSPTGVQNIQYF. In DNA form, the CDR3 reads TGTGCCAGCAGCCCCACAGGGGTCCAAAACATTCAGTACTTC. The full variable domain, rest sourced from reference TRBV5-6 and TRBJ2-4, is DAGVTQSPTHLIKTRGQQVTLRCSPKSGHDTVSWYQQALGQGPQFIFQYYEEEERQRGNFPDRFSGHQFPNYSSELNVNALLLGDSALYLCASSPTGVQNIQYFGAGTRLSVL.

The rearrangement uses TRBV30 and TRBJ2-7; D call uncertain. CDR3 length: 11 amino acids. Trimming pared 1 base from V and 2 bases from J, leaving 3 bases between. Germline CDR1 and CDR2: GTSNPN and SVGIG (reference sequence). The CDR3 here is CAWSDTYEQYF. In DNA form, the CDR3 reads TGTGCCTGGAGTGATACCTACGAGCAGTACTTC.

The J gene is TRBJ1-1, the V gene TRBV7-2; 7 nucleotides line up with TRBD1. In germline, CDR1 is SGHTA, CDR2 FQGNSA. The CDR3 consists of 16 residues. J was trimmed by 4 bases and V by 4 bases; bases with no gene match: 12. The CDR3, as DNA: TGTGCCAGCAGCTATCCGGGAAGGACAGGTGTCACTGAAGCTTTCTTT. Its translation: CASSYPGRTGVTEAFF.

As DNA, the CDR3 is TGTGCCAGCAGCGCCCGGACAAACACTGAAGCTTTCTTT. This translates into CASSARTNTEAFF. This chain links TRBV7-9 with TRBJ1-1, with TRBD1 as a possible D gene (5 bases). Germline V gene sequence: CDR1 SEHNR, CDR2 FQNEAQ (reference sequence). This CDR3 is built from 13 residues. Trimming shortened V by 5 bases and J by 2 bases, and 9 bases separated the two germline ends.

The V and J genes are TRBV4-3 and TRBJ2-1; 10 bases map to TRBD1. V lost 4 bases to trimming and J lost 7 bases; unmatched junction nucleotides: 7. Germline-derived CDR1 and CDR2 are LGHNA and YSLEER. The CDR3 is 15 residues long. Here the CDR3 reads CASSLDRGSWNEQFF. For the CDR3, the DNA is TGCGCCAGCAGCCTGGACAGGGGGTCTTGGAATGAGCAGTTCTTC.

The genes are TRBV29-1 and TRBJ2-5; unclear D gene. Trimming removed 0 bases from V and 2 bases from J, with 7 bases in between. This CDR3 is built from 13 residues. Germline V lookup: CDR1 SQVTM, CDR2 ANQGSEA. For the CDR3, the DNA is TGCAGCGTTGAAGAACAGTCTCAAGAGACCCAGTACTTC. This sequence encodes CSVEEQSQETQYF.

V gene TRBV6-1 combines with J gene TRBJ1-3; tentatively, D is TRBD1 (5 bases). With 2 bases removed from V and 0 bases from J, the gap between germline ends came to 14 bases. CDR1 MNHNS and CDR2 SASEGT come from the germline V gene. The CDR3 runs 17 residues. The CDR3 nucleotides read TGTGCCAGCAGTGAACGGGGGGGACCCCTCTCTGGAAACACCATATATTTT. Its protein is CASSERGGPLSGNTIYF.

J is TRBJ1-6 and V is TRBV30, with D maybe TRBD1 (5 bases). Trimming removed 4 bases at V and 4 bases at J, with 14 bases between. CDR3 length: 15 residues. Germline CDR1 GTSNPN, CDR2 SVGIG (reference sequence). Here the CDR3 reads CAWTLAGPYNSPLHF. CDR3 in DNA: TGTGCCTGGACCTTGGCGGGGCCATATAATTCACCCCTCCACTTT.

The V gene is TRBV6-5, the J gene TRBJ2-5; D gene uncertain. The germline gives CDR1 MNHEY, CDR2 SVGAGI. The CDR3 sequence is 15 residues long. Trimming cost V 0 bases and J 5 bases, with 13 bases left between them. The CDR3 bases are TGTGCCAGCAGTTACTCGTTTGCAGGCTCGGAGACCCAGTACTTC. Translation gives CASSYSFAGSETQYF.

The chain combines TRBV4-2 with TRBJ1-2, with 8 bases that match TRBD1. The length of the CDR3 is 16 residues. In germline, CDR1 is LGHNA, CDR2 YNFKEQ. The V and J ends lost 0 bases and 4 bases, in that order; junction bases with no gene match: 7. CDR3 in DNA: TGTGCCAGCAGCCAAGAATATGGACAGGGTAGCTATGGCTACACCTTC. It encodes CASSQEYGQGSYGYTF.

The V and J genes are TRBV13 and TRBJ2-7, with a possible D match to TRBD2 (5 bases). The germline V gene encodes CDR1 PRHDT and CDR2 FYEKMQ (reference sequence). The CDR3 is made up of 13 amino acids. Trimming removed 1 base at V and 5 bases at J, with 9 bases between. The CDR3, as DNA: TGTGCCAGCAGCTTAGTTCGGGGAAACGAGCAGTACTTC. Translated: CASSLVRGNEQYF.